This record concerns one TCR beta chain sequence. Its cognate antigen is unknown. The data are from a study of T cells in localized non-small cell lung cancer. Study conclusions and caveats: Because only a single region of the tumor was sequenced, heterogeneity remains possible. There was higher T cell clonality in uninvolved adjacent lung than in tumor, and it was highest there. Detection in adjacent lung was observed for a median roughly 62 of the top 100 tumor clones. The study linked higher blood T cell density to longer overall survival.

This CDR3 has 14 residues. Trimming cost V 4 bases and J 5 bases, with 14 bases left between them. Profiling relied on immunoSEQ multiplex PCR, and the TCRdb table lists in-frame clones only, not all of them. The sample shows about 41,000 clones, almost 90% of them seen only once. The TCR was taken from a female donor aged 60 or older with stage I squamous cell lung carcinoma. The source was peripheral blood, collected before any cancer treatment. J is TRBJ2-3 and V is TRBV5-3, with D unclear. TRBV5-3 is given ORF status, its function remaining uncertain. The CDR3 bases are TGTGCCAGAAGCCCACCGGCACAAGGAGATACGCAGTATTTT. Translation: CARSPPAQGDTQYF.